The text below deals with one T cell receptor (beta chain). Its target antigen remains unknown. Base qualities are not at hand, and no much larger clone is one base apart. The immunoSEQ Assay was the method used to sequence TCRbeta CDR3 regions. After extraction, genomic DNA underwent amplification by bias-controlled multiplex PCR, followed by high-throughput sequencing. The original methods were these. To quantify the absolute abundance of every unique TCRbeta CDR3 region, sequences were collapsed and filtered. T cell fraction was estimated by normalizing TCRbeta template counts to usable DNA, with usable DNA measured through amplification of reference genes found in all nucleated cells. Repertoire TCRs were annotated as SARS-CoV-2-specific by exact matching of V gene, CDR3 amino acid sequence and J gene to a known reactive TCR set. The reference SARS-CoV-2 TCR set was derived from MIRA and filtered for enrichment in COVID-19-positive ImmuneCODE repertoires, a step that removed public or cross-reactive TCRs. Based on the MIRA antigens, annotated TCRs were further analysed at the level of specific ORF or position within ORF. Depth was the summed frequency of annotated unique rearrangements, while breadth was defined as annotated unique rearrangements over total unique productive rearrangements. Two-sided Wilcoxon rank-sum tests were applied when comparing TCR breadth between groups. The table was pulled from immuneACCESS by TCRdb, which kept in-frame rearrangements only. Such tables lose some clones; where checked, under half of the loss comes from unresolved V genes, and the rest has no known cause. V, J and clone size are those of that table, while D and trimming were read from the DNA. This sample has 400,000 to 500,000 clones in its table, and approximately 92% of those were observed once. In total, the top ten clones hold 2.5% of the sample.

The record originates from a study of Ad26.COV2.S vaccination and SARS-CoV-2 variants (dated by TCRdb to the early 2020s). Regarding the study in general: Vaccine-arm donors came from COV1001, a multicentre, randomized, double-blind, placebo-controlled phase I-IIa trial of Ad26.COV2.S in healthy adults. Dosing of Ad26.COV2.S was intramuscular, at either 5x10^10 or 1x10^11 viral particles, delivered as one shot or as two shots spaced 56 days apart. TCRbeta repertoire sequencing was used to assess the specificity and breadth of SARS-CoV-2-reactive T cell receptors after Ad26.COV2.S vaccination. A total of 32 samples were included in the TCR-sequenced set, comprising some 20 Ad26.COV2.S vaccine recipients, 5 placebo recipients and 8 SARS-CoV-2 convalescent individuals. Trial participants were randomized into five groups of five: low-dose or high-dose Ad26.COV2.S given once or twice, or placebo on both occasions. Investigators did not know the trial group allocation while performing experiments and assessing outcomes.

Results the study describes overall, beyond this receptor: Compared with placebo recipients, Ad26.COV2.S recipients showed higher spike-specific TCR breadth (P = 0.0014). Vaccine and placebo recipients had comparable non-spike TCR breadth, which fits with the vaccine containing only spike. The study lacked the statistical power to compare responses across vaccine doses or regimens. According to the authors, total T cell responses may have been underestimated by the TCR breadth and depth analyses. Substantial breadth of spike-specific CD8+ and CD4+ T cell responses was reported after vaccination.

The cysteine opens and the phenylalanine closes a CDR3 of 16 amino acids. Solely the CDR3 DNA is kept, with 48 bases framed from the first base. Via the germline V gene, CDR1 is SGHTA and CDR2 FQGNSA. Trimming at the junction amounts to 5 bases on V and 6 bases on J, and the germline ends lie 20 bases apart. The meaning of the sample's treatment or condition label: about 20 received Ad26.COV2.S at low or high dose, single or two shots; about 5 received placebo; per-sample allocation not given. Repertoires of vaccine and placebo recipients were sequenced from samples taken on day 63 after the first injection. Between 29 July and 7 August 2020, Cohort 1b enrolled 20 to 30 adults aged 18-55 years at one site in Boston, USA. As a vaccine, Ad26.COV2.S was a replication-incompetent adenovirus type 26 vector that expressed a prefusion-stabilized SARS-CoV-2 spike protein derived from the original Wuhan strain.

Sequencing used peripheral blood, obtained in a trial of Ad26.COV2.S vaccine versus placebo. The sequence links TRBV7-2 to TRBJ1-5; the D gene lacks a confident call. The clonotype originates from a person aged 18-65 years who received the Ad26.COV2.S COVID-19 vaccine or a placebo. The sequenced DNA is TGTGCCAGCAGCCTAGGCCCACCTCGAGGCGGTCAGCCCCAGCATTTT. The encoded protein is CASSLGPPRGGQPQHF.